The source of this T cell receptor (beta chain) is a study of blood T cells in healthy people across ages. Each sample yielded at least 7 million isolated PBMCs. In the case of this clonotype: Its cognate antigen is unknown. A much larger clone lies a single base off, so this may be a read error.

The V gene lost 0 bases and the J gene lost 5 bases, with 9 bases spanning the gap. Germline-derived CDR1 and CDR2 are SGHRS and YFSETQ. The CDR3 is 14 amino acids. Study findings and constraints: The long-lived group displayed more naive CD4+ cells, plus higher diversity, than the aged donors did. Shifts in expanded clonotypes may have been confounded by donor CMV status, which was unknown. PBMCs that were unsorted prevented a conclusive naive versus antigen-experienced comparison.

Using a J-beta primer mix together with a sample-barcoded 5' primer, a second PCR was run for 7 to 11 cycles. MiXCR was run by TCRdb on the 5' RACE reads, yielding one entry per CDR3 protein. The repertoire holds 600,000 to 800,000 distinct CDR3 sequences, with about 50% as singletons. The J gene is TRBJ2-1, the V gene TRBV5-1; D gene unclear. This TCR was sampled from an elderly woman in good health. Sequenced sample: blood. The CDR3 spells CASSLAIFNNEQFF. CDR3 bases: TGCGCCAGCAGCTTGGCGATTTTTAACAATGAGCAGTTCTTC.